The following is a TCR beta chain sequence with its context. The antigen is undetermined. The CDR3 covers 16 residues. Germline V gene lookup returns CDR1 LNHNV and CDR2 YYDKDF (reference sequence). Trimming shortened V by 2 bases and J by 7 bases, and 20 bases separated the two germline ends. The entry originates in a study of cytomegalovirus exposure and HLA in healthy donors. Across the study: Unique TCRs from HLA-typed donors, roughly 89 million of them, were held in an early data release. Of all 400 or so donors who were genotyped, 75% to 85% belonged to the Caucasian-associated ancestry cluster. General study findings and limits: A link between a missense DCLRE1C variant and TCR beta V- and J-gene trimming emerged from a later analysis. Later analysis showed TCR association rates varying by HLA locus, highest for DRB1 and lowest for HLA-C.

The PCR had 60 Vbeta and 13 Jbeta primers. Method: immunoSEQ multiplex PCR; TCRdb's copy keeps in-frame clones and lacks some. Among fewer than 120,000 clones listed, around 80% were seen once. The TCR originated in a man aged 30 to 45 in good health and CMV-seropositive. This chain links TRBV15 with TRBJ1-1; no firm D call. The sequencing sample was made of PBMCs. DNA of the CDR3: TGTGCCACCAGCAGACCCCGGGAGACCCCGGAGAGTGAAGCTTTCTTT. It encodes CATSRPRETPESEAFF.